This T cell receptor beta chain came from a study of shared clonotypes between healthy human individuals. CDR1 is MNHEY and CDR2 is SVGAGI in the germline V gene. This CDR3 is 14 amino acids long. V shed 0 bases and J shed 5 bases, with 10 bases lying between them. Sequencing was performed with immunoSEQ multiplex PCR; in TCRdb, only in-frame clones are kept and a portion is missing. The sample yields under 1,900,000 clones, approximately 98.5% seen once. This clone was recorded only once. The same CDR3 also results from other DNA sequences found in this sample. Specimen: naive CD4+ T cells sorted from blood. The sample's subset: CD45RA+ positively selected. This chain links TRBV6-5 with TRBJ2-5; unclear D gene. This receptor was obtained from a man aged 25 to 40 in good health. The chain's CDR3 is CASSYSRVVETQYF. Here the CDR3 DNA reads TGTGCCAGCAGTTACTCTCGCGTCGTGGAGACCCAGTACTTC.